These 22 T cell receptor beta chains were sequenced from one sample in a study of shared clonotypes between healthy human individuals. Here immunoSEQ multiplex PCR was the method, and the copy in TCRdb shows in-frame clones only, minus some. The table lists about half a million clones, 81% of them singletons, with roughly an eighth in the top ten. Sequencing used PBMCs. Receptors were obtained from a woman aged 40 to 50 in good health. Some clones in this sample may be carry-over from other donors' samples.

This rearrangement joins TRBV7-2 to TRBJ2-3, with unresolved D. Trimming pared 4 bases from V and 0 bases from J, leaving 8 bases between. Per the germline V gene, CDR1 is SGHTA and CDR2 is FQGNSA. The CDR3 contains 14 residues. CDR3 in amino acids: CASSWGRSTDTQYF. CDR3 sequence (DNA): TGTGCCAGCAGCTGGGGTAGAAGCACAGATACGCAGTATTTT.

As regards this clone: Other nucleotide sequences in the sample specify the same CDR3. The chain couples TRBV30 to TRBJ2-2; no definite D call. The CDR3 contains 15 residues. Trimming shortened V by 3 bases and J by 3 bases, and 14 bases separated the two germline ends. Per the germline V gene, CDR1 is GTSNPN and CDR2 is SVGIG (reference sequence). CDR3 sequence (DNA): TGTGCCTGGAGGAGTGCAGGTGAGGACACCGGGGAGCTGTTTTTT. This codes for CAWRSAGEDTGELFF.

The gene calls are TRBV19 and TRBJ2-7, with D possibly TRBD1 on 6 matching bases. From germline, CDR1 is LNHDA and CDR2 SQIVND (reference sequence). This CDR3 contains 18 residues. Trimming took 6 bases from V and 2 from J, leaving 26 bases between them. The CDR3 sequence is CASSTQVPLPGQPYEQYF. The CDR3 DNA sequence: TGTGCCAGTAGCACGCAAGTTCCATTACCGGGACAACCCTACGAGCAGTACTTC.

CDR3: CASSEDRVSGAFF. CDR3 sequence (DNA): TGTGCCAGCTCCGAGGACAGGGTGAGTGGAGCTTTCTTT. The chain uses TRBV18 and TRBJ1-1; 8 bases align to TRBD1. Unmatched junction bases numbered 10, after V lost 6 bases and J lost 10 bases. Germline CDR1 and CDR2: KGHSH and LQKENI. The CDR3 is 13 residues long.

This chain connects TRBV30 to TRBJ2-1; TRBD2 is a possible D gene (6 bases). The germline CDR1 and CDR2 sequences are GTSNPN and SVGIG (reference sequence). The CDR3 consists of 15 residues. V was shortened by 4 bases and J by 1 base, with 14 bases between the two germline ends. CDR3 in DNA: TGTGCCTGGAACGGAGGGCCGGGGTCCTACAATGAGCAGTTCTTC. Its protein is CAWNGGPGSYNEQFF.

This clone was counted at least ten times. Other DNA sequences in this specimen translate into the identical CDR3. The V gene is TRBV29-1, the J gene TRBJ2-7; D remains ambiguous. The germline CDR1 and CDR2 sequences are SQVTM and ANQGSEA. V dropped 4 bases and J dropped 5 bases, with 12 bases sitting between them. CDR3 length equals 12 residues. CDR3 sequence (DNA): TGCAGCGTTGGGAGTGGTGGGCACGAGCAGTACTTC. It translates to CSVGSGGHEQYF.

About this clone: One base separates it from a far larger clone, so it is likely a read error. The same CDR3 arises from other DNA sequences in this sample as well. The chain couples TRBV7-9 to TRBJ1-1; no firm D call. Germline assignment: CDR1 SEHNR and CDR2 FQNEAQ (reference sequence). The CDR3 has 12 amino acids. With 3 bases removed from V and 11 bases from J, the gap between germline ends came to 13 bases. The CDR3 spells CASSLGRGGAFF. The CDR3 bases are TGTGCCAGCAGCTTGGGCCGTGGAGGGGCTTTCTTT.

This clone was detected only once. J is TRBJ2-7 and V is TRBV30, with a tentative D call TRBD2 (5 bases). Germline CDR1 and CDR2: GTSNPN and SVGIG (reference sequence). V shed 0 bases and J shed 0 bases, with 24 bases lying between them. The CDR3 is 19 amino acids. CDR3 nucleotide sequence: TGTGCCTGGAGTGTACCATCAGGTTACCAGCGGCCTACCTCCTACGAGCAGTACTTC. It translates to CAWSVPSGYQRPTSYEQYF.

The gene calls are TRBV7-6 and TRBJ2-5, with 7 bases fitting TRBD1. V was clipped by 3 bases and J by 5 bases; unmatched bases: 9. Germline CDR1 and CDR2: SGHVS and FNYEAQ. This CDR3 has 15 residues. The CDR3 nucleotides are TGTGCCAGCAGCTTGGTTAGGGGGCGGGTGGAGACCCAGTACTTC. Translating gives CASSLVRGRVETQYF.

J is TRBJ2-4 and V is TRBV11-2, with TRBD1 as a possible D gene (5 bases). The ends were cut back, 5 bases at V and 10 bases at J, with 15 bases in the middle. CDR3 length equals 13 residues. CDR1 and CDR2 (germline): SGHAT, FQNNGV. The CDR3 DNA is TGTGCCAGCAGCCTGGGGCTCCCAGGGATTCAGTACTTC. Translating it yields CASSLGLPGIQYF. The whole variable domain, remainder taken from reference TRBV11-2 and TRBJ2-4, is EAGVAQSPRYKIIEKRQSVAFWCNPISGHATLYWYQQILGQGPKLLIQFQNNGVVDDSQLPKDRFSAERLKGVDSTLKIQPAKLEDSAVYLCASSLGLPGIQYFGAGTRLSVL.

J is TRBJ2-5 and V is TRBV7-9; tentatively, D is TRBD2 (6 bases). CDR1 and CDR2 (germline): SEHNR, FQNEAQ (reference sequence). With 4 bases removed from V and 5 bases from J, the gap between germline ends came to 11 bases. The CDR3 extends over 13 amino acids. CDR3 loop: CASSSRGGETQYF. Here the CDR3 DNA reads TGTGCCAGCAGCTCCCGAGGAGGGGAGACCCAGTACTTC.

V is TRBV6-4 and J is TRBJ2-2, with a weak D call TRBD1 (5 bases). The CDR3 consists of 15 residues. The V gene lost 2 bases and the J gene lost 6 bases, with 13 bases spanning the gap. Looked up from germline, CDR1 is MRHNA and CDR2 is SNTAGT. The CDR3 DNA sequence: TGTGCCAGCAGTGACGAATGGCAGGGCGCCGGGGAGCTGTTTTTT. This codes for CASSDEWQGAGELFF.

In regard to this clone: Since a far larger clone is one base different, this is likely a read error. This chain connects TRBV9 to TRBJ2-7, with 8 bases aligning to TRBD1. With V trimmed by 6 bases and J by 4 bases, 9 bases remained unmatched. Per the germline V gene, CDR1 is SGDLS and CDR2 is YYNGEE. This CDR3 has 14 residues. CDR3 region: CASNPRTGNYEQYF. In DNA form, the CDR3 reads TGTGCCAGCAACCCCCGGACAGGGAATTACGAGCAGTACTTC.

The chain carries TRBV6-4 and TRBJ2-1; tentatively, D is TRBD2 (5 bases). CDR1 is MRHNA and CDR2 is SNTAGT in the germline V gene. This CDR3 comprises 14 residues. Trimming stripped 7 bases from V and 6 bases from J, with 16 bases between. CDR3 in amino acids: CASIKLVISNEQFF. CDR3 sequence (DNA): TGTGCCAGCATTAAACTAGTTATCTCCAATGAGCAGTTCTTC.

This clone was seen at least ten times. Other DNA sequences in this specimen translate into the identical CDR3. The chain couples TRBV5-4 to TRBJ2-1; 15 bases agree with TRBD2. The CDR3 extends over 15 amino acids. Trimming cost V 4 bases and J 10 bases; bases outside gene matches: 6. Germline V gene sequence: CDR1 SGHNT, CDR2 YYREEE (reference sequence). The CDR3 here is CASSKGLAGGTEQFF. The CDR3 bases are TGTGCCAGCAGCAAGGGACTAGCGGGAGGAACAGAGCAGTTCTTC.

This clone appeared a single time. A much larger clone sits a single nucleotide away, making a read error possible. The V gene is TRBV28, the J gene TRBJ1-2; 8 nucleotides align to TRBD1. Germline assignment: CDR1 MDHEN and CDR2 SYDVKM. The CDR3 contains 17 residues. This chain's CDR3 is CASSSPGQARLGYGHTF. CDR3 bases: TGTGCCAGCAGTTCCCCGGGACAGGCCAGACTCGGCTATGGCCACACCTTC.

The V gene is TRBV27, the J gene TRBJ2-1; 11 bases agree with TRBD2. Germline assignment: CDR1 MNHEY and CDR2 SMNVEV (reference sequence). This CDR3 spans 16 amino acids. Trimming cost V 8 bases and J 8 bases; bases outside gene matches: 14. CDR3 in DNA: TGTGCCAGCGCGACCACAACTAGCGGGAGTAAAGATGAGCAGTTCTTC. It codes for CASATTTSGSKDEQFF.

In this sample, this clone turned up many times. This chain connects TRBV10-1 to TRBJ2-7, with 8 bases that match TRBD2. After removal of 0 bases from V and 5 bases from J, the junction contained 12 bases not matched to a gene. The CDR3 totals 17 residues. Germline V lookup: CDR1 WNHNN, CDR2 SYGVQD (reference sequence). CDR3 coding DNA: TGCGCCAGCAGTGAGTCGACTCAGGAAGCGGGAGTCCACGAGCAGTACTTC. The encoded protein is CASSESTQEAGVHEQYF.

This clone was counted only a few times. The rearrangement joins TRBV7-2 to TRBJ1-2; 7 bases agree with TRBD1. This CDR3 contains 14 residues. Germline V gene lookup returns CDR1 SGHTA and CDR2 FQGNSA. V was pared by 5 bases and J by 5 bases, with 8 bases of the junction left unmatched. DNA for the CDR3: TGTGCCAGCAGCCCCTCGGGACAGCGATATGGCTACACCTTC. This translates into CASSPSGQRYGYTF.

The chain joins TRBV4-2 to TRBJ2-1; tentatively, D is TRBD1 or TRBD2 (5 bases each). V was trimmed by 1 base and J by 4 bases, leaving 14 bases between them. Germline lookup yields CDR1 LGHNA and CDR2 YNFKEQ. The CDR3 runs 16 residues. The CDR3 coding sequence is TGTGCCAGCAGCCAAGGGGACGGTATGGAGTACAATGAGCAGTTCTTC. Translated, it gives CASSQGDGMEYNEQFF.

The chain carries TRBV4-2 and TRBJ2-7, with 10 bases identical to TRBD2. The CDR3 length is 15 residues. Per germline, CDR1 LGHNA and CDR2 YNFKEQ. The V segment lost 3 bases and the J segment 1 base; nucleotides outside the gene matches: 3. In nucleotides, the CDR3 is TGTGCCAGCAGCCATCAGCGGGAGGGATCCTACGAGCAGTACTTC. This encodes CASSHQREGSYEQYF.

The V call is TRBV25-1, the J call TRBJ1-4, with TRBD1 matching 7 bases. This CDR3 comprises 13 residues. Germline assignment: CDR1 MGHDK and CDR2 SYGVNS. The V segment lost 7 bases and the J segment 8 bases; nucleotides outside the gene matches: 7. CDR3 coding DNA: TGTGCCAGCAATGACAGGGTGGGCGAAAAACTGTTTTTT. As protein: CASNDRVGEKLFF.